A selection of T cell receptor beta chains follows, all from one sample in a study of blood T cell repertoires in COVID-19. Here immunoSEQ multiplex PCR was the method, and the copy in TCRdb shows in-frame clones only, minus some. The data show more than 110,000 clones, with 60% to 85% seen just once and 4.5% held by the top ten. Sequenced: peripheral blood. These receptors were collected from a woman aged 80 or over with active or convalescent COVID-19. Both conserved end residues are part of each CDR3. A D gene is named only where the DNA matches it firmly. Clone size is shown for a subset of rows, as once, few, many or a class of expanded clone.

cdr3_nt,cdr3_aa,d_call,clone_size,v_call,j_call
TGTGCCAGCTCACCATACATTCTAGCGGGGGTAGCAGATACGCAGTATTTT,CASSPYILAGVADTQYF,TRBD2,-,TRBV18,TRBJ2-3
TGTGCCAGCAGGGGGGGGGTAGGGTCACCCCTCCACTTT,CASRGGVGSPLHF,-,-,TRBV6-5,TRBJ1-6
TGTGCCAGCAGTGAAATAGGCGGGGCCCCAGGGCCCCAGCATTTT,CASSEIGGAPGPQHF,-,-,TRBV2,TRBJ1-5
TGCGCCAGCAACGACAGGGATACGGGCGGCACTGAAGCTTTCTTT,CASNDRDTGGTEAFF,TRBD1,-,TRBV5-1,TRBJ1-1
TGTGCCAGCAGCAAAGGGGGCGATATCGGACTAGCGGGGGCTCGGTGGGAGACCCAGTACTTC,CASSKGGDIGLAGARWETQYF,-,-,TRBV21-1,TRBJ2-5
TGTGCCAGCAGCTTATGGGGGGGGCCCGACTATGGCTACACCTTC,CASSLWGGPDYGYTF,-,few,TRBV5-6,TRBJ1-2
TGTGCCAGCAGCCCAACAGGGCGGATGAACACTGAAGCTTTCTTT,CASSPTGRMNTEAFF,-,-,TRBV6-2/TRBV6-3,TRBJ1-1
TGTGCCAGTAGTATAGATGGCAGGAAGGCTGAAGCTTTCTTT,CASSIDGRKAEAFF,-,-,TRBV19,TRBJ1-1
TGTGCCACTAGCCCATTCGGGAACACTGAAGCTTTCTTT,CATSPFGNTEAFF,-,-,TRBV6-5,TRBJ1-1
TGTGCCAGCAGCTTAGCCCTTGCGGGCACCGGAAACACCATATATTTT,CASSLALAGTGNTIYF,-,few,TRBV11-2,TRBJ1-3
TGTGCCAGCACCCCGGGGAGAATGAACACCGGGGAGCTGTTTTTT,CASTPGRMNTGELFF,-,-,TRBV7-2,TRBJ2-2
TGTGCCAGCTCCGACCAGTGGACAGGGTATGGCTACACCTTC,CASSDQWTGYGYTF,TRBD1,-,TRBV18,TRBJ1-2
TGCGCCAGCAGTCTATCCGGTAATGAAAAACTGTTTTTT,CASSLSGNEKLFF,-,-,TRBV5-1,TRBJ1-4
TGTGCCAGCAGCTACCCAGGGGCGCCGAATGAAAAACTGTTTTTT,CASSYPGAPNEKLFF,-,-,TRBV7-9,TRBJ1-4
TGTGCCTCCGGAGCGGGGGGGGATAATGAGCAGTTCTTC,CASGAGGDNEQFF,TRBD2,-,TRBV7-6,TRBJ2-1
TGCGCCAGCAGCTTGGGAGGACCAGGGGGCGTCACAGATACGCAGTATTTT,CASSLGGPGGVTDTQYF,TRBD1,-,TRBV5-1,TRBJ2-3
TGTGCCAGCAGTCCAAGACAGGGGTACACAGATACGCAGTATTTT,CASSPRQGYTDTQYF,TRBD1,-,TRBV27,TRBJ2-3
TGTGCCAGCAGCATCAACAGGGGGCCGGTTGAAGCTTTCTTT,CASSINRGPVEAFF,TRBD1,few,TRBV7-9,TRBJ1-1
TGTGCCAGCAGCTTAGGAGGACGGGACACCAAGTTCTTC,CASSLGGRDTKFF,-,-,TRBV13,TRBJ2-1
TGTGCTGCACACGCAGGCAGGGGGTATGGCTACACCTTC,CAAHAGRGYGYTF,TRBD1,few,TRBV28,TRBJ1-2
TGTGCCAGCAGTCCAACAGGGGGAACTGGTCTGCCCCAGCATTTT,CASSPTGGTGLPQHF,TRBD1,-,TRBV28,TRBJ1-5
TGTGCCAGCAGTTTATCGACTCGCCATGCTAGCTCCTACAATGAGCAGTTCTTC,CASSLSTRHASSYNEQFF,-,-,TRBV28,TRBJ2-1
TGTGCCAGCAGCCGACCAGGTTTCAACTACGAGCAGTACTTC,CASSRPGFNYEQYF,-,-,TRBV14,TRBJ2-7
TGCGCCAGCAGTGAACGAGCACGGGGGGAAAGGAGAGATACGCAGTATTTT,CASSERARGERRDTQYF,TRBD2,-,TRBV10-2,TRBJ2-3
TGCAGCGTCTGTCAGGGGGACGGCACTGAAGCTTTCTTT,CSVCQGDGTEAFF,TRBD1,few,TRBV29-1,TRBJ1-1
TGTGCCAGCTCACCATTCATGAACACTGAAGCTTTCTTT,CASSPFMNTEAFF,-,-,TRBV18,TRBJ1-1
TGTGCCAGCAGCCAAGATTTGGGGGCCGACACTGAAGCTTTCTTT,CASSQDLGADTEAFF,-,-,TRBV3-1/TRBV3-2,TRBJ1-1
TGTGCCAGCAGCAGGACTAGCGGGGGTACTAGCACAGATACGCAGTATTTT,CASSRTSGGTSTDTQYF,TRBD2,-,TRBV3-1/TRBV3-2,TRBJ2-3
TGTGCCAGCCGAACCGGGACAGGGGCGAATCAGCCCCAGCATTTT,CASRTGTGANQPQHF,TRBD1,-,TRBV18,TRBJ1-5
TGTGCCAGCTCACCCGGGAACAGGGCGAACACCGGGGAGCTGTTTTTT,CASSPGNRANTGELFF,-,-,TRBV18,TRBJ2-2
TGTGCCAGCAGTGAACCGGGGGACACAGATACGCAGTATTTT,CASSEPGDTDTQYF,-,-,TRBV6-1,TRBJ2-3
TGTGCCATGGGAGGGGGGGTGAACACTGAAGCTTTCTTT,CAMGGGVNTEAFF,-,-,TRBV10-3,TRBJ1-1
TGTGCCAGCAGTGGGGGGAGGACAGGCCTGAACACTGAAGCTTTCTTT,CASSGGRTGLNTEAFF,TRBD1,-,TRBV6-1,TRBJ1-1
TGTGCCACCAGCAGAGGACGGACGACAGGGAGGAGTTATGGCTACACCTTC,CATSRGRTTGRSYGYTF,TRBD1,-,TRBV15,TRBJ1-2
TGTGCCAGCAGTCCGGCCGGGACAGGGTTCTCTGGGGCCAACGTCCTGACTTTC,CASSPAGTGFSGANVLTF,TRBD1,-,TRBV27,TRBJ2-6
TGTGCCAGCAGCCTATCAGGGGTCACCGGGGAGCTGTTTTTT,CASSLSGVTGELFF,-,-,TRBV11-3,TRBJ2-2
TGTGCCAGCAGCAACAGGGCAGCTGGAAACACCATATATTTT,CASSNRAAGNTIYF,-,many,TRBV6-5,TRBJ1-3
TGTGCCAGCAGCCCGTCGTCAGGGGCCACTAGAGAGCAGTTCTTC,CASSPSSGATREQFF,-,-,TRBV7-9,TRBJ2-1
TGTGCCAGCAGCCAACTAGCGGGGGGCCCTAAGACCCAGTACTTC,CASSQLAGGPKTQYF,TRBD2,-,TRBV2,TRBJ2-5
TGTGCCAGCAGTGACCGACAGTTGCGCCTCTCTGGAAACACCATATATTTT,CASSDRQLRLSGNTIYF,-,-,TRBV28,TRBJ1-3
TGTGCCAGCAGCTCTAGGTACACAGATACGCAGTATTTT,CASSSRYTDTQYF,-,-,TRBV11-3,TRBJ2-3
TGTGCCAGCAGCCCTGCAGGAACCTATAATTCACCCCTCCACTTT,CASSPAGTYNSPLHF,-,-,TRBV3-1/TRBV3-2,TRBJ1-6
TGTGCCAGTAGTACCCGGACAGGGAGGGGAAATGAAAAACTGTTTTTT,CASSTRTGRGNEKLFF,TRBD1,-,TRBV19,TRBJ1-4
TGTGCCAGCAGCTCCTACGGCGGGTTTGGCAATGAGCAGTTCTTC,CASSSYGGFGNEQFF,-,-,TRBV9,TRBJ2-1
TGCGCCAGCAGACAGGCCTACAGGGGGCGTTTCGCTGGAAACACCATATATTTT,CASRQAYRGRFAGNTIYF,TRBD1,-,TRBV5-1,TRBJ1-3
TGTGCCAGCAGTTTCTACAGTGAAGCTTTCTTT,CASSFYSEAFF,-,-,TRBV28,TRBJ1-1